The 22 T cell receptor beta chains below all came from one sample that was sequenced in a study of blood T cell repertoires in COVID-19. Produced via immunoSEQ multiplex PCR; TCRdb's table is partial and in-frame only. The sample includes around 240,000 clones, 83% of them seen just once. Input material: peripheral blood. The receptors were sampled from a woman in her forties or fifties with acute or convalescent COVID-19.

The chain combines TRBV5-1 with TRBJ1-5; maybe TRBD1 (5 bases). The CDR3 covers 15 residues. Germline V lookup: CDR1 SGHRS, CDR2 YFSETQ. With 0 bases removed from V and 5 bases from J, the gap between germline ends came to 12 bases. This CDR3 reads CASSLGGGSHQPQHF. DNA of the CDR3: TGCGCCAGCAGCTTGGGGGGCGGGAGCCATCAGCCCCAGCATTTT.

CDR3 in amino acids: CASIPGQNQETQYF. The DNA for the CDR3 is TGTGCCAGCATCCCGGGACAGAACCAAGAGACCCAGTACTTC. The chain employs TRBV7-9 and TRBJ2-5, with 7 nucleotides matching TRBD1. The CDR3 has 14 amino acids. After removal of 7 bases from V and 0 bases from J, the junction contained 5 bases not matched to a gene. Germline V gene data show CDR1 as SEHNR and CDR2 as FQNEAQ (reference sequence).

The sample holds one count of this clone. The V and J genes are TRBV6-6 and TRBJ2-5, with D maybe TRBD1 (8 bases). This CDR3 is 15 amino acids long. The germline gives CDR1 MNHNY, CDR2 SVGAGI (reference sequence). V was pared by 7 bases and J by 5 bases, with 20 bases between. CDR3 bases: TGTGCCAGCAAATACACAGGGGGGGCCTTGGAGACCCAGTACTTC. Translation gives CASKYTGGALETQYF.

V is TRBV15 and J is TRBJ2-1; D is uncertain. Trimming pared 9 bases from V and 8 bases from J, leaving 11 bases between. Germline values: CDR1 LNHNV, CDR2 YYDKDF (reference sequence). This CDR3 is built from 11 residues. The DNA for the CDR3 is TGTGCCACTACGAACCGGGATGAGCAGTTCTTC. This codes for CATTNRDEQFF.

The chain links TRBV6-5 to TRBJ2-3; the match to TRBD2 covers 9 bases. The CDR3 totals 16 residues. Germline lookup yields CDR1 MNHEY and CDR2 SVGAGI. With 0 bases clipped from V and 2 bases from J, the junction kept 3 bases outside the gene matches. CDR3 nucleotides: TGTGCCAGCAGTTACTCTAGCGGGAGCTACACAGATACGCAGTATTTT. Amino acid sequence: CASSYSSGSYTDTQYF.

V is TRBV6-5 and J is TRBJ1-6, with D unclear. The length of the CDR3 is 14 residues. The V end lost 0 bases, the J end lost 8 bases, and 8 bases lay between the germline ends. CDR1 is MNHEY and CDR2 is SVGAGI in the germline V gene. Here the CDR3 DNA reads TGTGCCAGCAGTTACTCCGAGGGTCATTCACCCCTCCACTTT. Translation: CASSYSEGHSPLHF.

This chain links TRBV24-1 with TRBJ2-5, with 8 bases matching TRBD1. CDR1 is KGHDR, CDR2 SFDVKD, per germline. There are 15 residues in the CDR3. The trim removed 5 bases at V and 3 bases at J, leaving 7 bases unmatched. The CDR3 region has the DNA TGTGCCACCAGTGGCCCTCCGGGACAGGAAGAGACCCAGTACTTC. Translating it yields CATSGPPGQEETQYF.

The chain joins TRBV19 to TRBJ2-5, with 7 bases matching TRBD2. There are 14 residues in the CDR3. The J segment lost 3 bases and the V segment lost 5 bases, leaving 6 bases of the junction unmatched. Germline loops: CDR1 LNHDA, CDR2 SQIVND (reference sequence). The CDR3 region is CASSSVAGEETQYF. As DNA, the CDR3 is TGTGCCAGTAGTTCTGTGGCGGGGGAAGAGACCCAGTACTTC.

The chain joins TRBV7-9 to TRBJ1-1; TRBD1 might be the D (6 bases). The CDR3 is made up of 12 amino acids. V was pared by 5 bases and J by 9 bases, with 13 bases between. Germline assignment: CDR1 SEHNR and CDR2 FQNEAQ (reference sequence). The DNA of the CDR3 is TGTGCCAGCAGCCGGACAGATCGTCAAGCTTTCTTT. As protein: CASSRTDRQAFF.

DNA for the CDR3: TGCGCCAGCAGCTTGGGAACAGGGAATCGGGGCTACACCTTC. As protein: CASSLGTGNRGYTF. The chain is built from TRBV5-1 and TRBJ1-2; D may be TRBD1 (6 bases). This CDR3 is 14 amino acids long. V gave up 0 bases and J gave up 8 bases, with 14 bases separating them. Germline CDR1 and CDR2: SGHRS and YFSETQ.

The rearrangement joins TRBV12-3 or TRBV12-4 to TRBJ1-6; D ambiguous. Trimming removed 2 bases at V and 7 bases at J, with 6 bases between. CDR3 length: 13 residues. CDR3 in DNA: TGTGCCAGCAGTTTACTAGAAAATTCACCCCTCCACTTT. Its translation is CASSLLENSPLHF.

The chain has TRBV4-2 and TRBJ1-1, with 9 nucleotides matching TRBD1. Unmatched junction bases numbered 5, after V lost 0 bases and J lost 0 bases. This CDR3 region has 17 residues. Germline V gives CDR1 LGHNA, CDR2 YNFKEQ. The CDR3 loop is CASSQEPGQGMNTEAFF. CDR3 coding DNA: TGTGCCAGCAGCCAAGAACCGGGACAGGGTATGAACACTGAAGCTTTCTTT.

CDR3 amino acids: CASSLDSRLAGGLYNEQFF. For the CDR3, the DNA is TGTGCCAGCAGCTTAGATTCGAGGCTAGCGGGGGGGCTCTACAATGAGCAGTTCTTC. The chain has TRBV11-3 and TRBJ2-1, with 12 bases fitting TRBD2. From germline, CDR1 is SGHNT and CDR2 YENEEA. The CDR3 consists of 19 residues. The trim removed 0 bases at V and 3 bases at J, leaving 9 bases unmatched.

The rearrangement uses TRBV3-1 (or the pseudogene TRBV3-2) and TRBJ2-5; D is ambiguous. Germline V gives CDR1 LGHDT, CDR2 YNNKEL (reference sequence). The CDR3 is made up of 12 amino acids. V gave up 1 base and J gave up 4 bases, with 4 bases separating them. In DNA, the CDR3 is TGTGCCAGCAGCCAAGGAGGAGAGACCCAGTACTTC. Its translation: CASSQGGETQYF.

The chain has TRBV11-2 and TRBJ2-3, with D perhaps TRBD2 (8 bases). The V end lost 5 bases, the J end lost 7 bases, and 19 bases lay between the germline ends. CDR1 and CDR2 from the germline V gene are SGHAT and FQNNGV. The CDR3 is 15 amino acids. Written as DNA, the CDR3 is TGTGCCAGCAGCATACGACAGGGCGGGGGGAATACGCAGTATTTT. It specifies CASSIRQGGGNTQYF.

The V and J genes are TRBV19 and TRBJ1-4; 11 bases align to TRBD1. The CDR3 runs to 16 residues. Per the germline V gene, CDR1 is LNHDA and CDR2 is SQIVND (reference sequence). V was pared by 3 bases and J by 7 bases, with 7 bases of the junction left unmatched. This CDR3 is CASSMGQGVRLEKLFF. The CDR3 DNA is TGTGCCAGTAGTATGGGACAGGGGGTTCGACTTGAAAAACTGTTTTTT.

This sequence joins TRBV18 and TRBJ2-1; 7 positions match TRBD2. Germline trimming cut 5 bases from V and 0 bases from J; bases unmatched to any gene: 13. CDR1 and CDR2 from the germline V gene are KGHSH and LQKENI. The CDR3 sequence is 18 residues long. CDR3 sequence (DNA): TGTGCCAGCTCAAGGGTAGTTGGCGGGGGTAGCTCCTACAATGAGCAGTTCTTC. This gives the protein CASSRVVGGGSSYNEQFF.

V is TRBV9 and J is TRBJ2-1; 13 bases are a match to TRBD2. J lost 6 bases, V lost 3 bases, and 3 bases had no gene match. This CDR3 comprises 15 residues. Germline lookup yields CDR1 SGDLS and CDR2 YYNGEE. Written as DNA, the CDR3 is TGTGCCAGCAGCGAGGGACTAGCGGGGTTCAATGAGCAGTTCTTC. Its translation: CASSEGLAGFNEQFF.

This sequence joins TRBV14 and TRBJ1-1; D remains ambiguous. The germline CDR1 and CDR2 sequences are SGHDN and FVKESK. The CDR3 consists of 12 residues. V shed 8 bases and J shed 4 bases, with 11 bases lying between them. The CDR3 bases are TGTGCCAGCGGACGGGCGGGCACTGAAGCTTTCTTT. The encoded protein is CASGRAGTEAFF.

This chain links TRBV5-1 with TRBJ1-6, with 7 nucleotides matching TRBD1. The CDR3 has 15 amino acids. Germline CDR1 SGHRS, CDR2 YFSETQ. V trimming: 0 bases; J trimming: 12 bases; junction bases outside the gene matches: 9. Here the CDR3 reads CASSLEGGGTGPLHF. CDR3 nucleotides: TGCGCCAGCAGCTTGGAAGGAGGGGGCACCGGACCCCTCCACTTT.

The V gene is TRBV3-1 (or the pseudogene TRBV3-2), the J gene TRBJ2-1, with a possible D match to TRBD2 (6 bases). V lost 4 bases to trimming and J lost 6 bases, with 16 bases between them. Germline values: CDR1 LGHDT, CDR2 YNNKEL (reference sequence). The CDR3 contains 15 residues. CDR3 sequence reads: CASSRVQAGPNEQFF. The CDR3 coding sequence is TGTGCCAGCAGCCGGGTCCAAGCGGGTCCCAATGAGCAGTTCTTC.

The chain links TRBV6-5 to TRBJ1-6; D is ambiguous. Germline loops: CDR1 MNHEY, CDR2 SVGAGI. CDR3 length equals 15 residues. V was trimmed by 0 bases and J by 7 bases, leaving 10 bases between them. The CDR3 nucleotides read TGTGCCAGCAGTTACTCTGGTCAGATAAATTCACCCCTCCACTTT. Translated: CASSYSGQINSPLHF.